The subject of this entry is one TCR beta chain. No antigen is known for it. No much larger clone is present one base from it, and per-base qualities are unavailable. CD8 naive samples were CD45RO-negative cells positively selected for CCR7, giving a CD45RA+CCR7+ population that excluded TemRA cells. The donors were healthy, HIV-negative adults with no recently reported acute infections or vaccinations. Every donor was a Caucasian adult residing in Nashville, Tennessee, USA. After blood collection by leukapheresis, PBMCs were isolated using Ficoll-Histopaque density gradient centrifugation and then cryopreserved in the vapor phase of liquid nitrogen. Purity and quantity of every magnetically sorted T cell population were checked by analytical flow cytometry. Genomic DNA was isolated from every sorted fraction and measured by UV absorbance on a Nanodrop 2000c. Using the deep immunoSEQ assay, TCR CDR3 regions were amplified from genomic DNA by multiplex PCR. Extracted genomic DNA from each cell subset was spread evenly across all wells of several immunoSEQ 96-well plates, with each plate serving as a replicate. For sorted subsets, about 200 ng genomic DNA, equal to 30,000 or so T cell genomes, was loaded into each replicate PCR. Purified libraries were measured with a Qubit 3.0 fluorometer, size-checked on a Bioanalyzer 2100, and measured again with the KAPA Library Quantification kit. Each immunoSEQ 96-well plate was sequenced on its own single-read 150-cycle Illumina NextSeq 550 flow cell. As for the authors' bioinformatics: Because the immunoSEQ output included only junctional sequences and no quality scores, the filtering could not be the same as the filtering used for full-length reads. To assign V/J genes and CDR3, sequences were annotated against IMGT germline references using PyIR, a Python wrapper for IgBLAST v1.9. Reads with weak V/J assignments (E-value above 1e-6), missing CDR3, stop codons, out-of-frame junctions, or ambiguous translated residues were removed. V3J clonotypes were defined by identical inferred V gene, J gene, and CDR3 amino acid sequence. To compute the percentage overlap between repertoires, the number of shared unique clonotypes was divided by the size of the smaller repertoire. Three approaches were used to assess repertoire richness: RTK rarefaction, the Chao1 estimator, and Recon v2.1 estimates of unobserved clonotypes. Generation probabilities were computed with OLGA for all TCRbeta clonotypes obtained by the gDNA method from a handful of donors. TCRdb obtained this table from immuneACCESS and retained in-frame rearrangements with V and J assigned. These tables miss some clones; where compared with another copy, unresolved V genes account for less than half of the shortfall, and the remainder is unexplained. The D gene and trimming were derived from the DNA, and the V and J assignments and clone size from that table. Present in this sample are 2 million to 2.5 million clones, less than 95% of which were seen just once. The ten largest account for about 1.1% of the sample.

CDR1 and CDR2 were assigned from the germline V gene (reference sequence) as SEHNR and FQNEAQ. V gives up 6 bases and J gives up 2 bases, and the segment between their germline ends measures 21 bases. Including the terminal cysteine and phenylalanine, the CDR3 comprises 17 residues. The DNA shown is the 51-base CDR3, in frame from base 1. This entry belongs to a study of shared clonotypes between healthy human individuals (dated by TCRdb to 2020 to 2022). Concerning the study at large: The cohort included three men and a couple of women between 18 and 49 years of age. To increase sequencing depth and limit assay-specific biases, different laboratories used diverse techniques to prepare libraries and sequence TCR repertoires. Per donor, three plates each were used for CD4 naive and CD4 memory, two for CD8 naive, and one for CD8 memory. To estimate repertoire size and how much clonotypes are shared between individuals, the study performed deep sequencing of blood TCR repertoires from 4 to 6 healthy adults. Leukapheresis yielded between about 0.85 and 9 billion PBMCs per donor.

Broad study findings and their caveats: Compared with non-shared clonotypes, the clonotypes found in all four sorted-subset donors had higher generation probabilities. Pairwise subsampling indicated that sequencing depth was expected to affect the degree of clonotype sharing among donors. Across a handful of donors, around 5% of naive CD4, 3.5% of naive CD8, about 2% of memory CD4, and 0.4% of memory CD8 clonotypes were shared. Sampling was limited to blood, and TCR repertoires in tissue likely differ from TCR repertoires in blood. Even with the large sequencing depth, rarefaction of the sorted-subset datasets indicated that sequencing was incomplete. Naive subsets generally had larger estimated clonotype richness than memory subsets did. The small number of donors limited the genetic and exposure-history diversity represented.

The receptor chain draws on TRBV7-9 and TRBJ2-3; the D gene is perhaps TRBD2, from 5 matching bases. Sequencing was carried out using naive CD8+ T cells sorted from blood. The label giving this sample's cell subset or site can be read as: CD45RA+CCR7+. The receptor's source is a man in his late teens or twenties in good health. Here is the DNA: TGTGCCAGCAGGGTCAGTTGGACTGCGGAATACACAGATACGCAGTATTTT. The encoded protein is CASRVSWTAEYTDTQYF.